The rows below give T cell receptor beta chains drawn from one sample of a study of blood T cell repertoires in COVID-19. Only in-frame clones appear in the TCRdb table, and some are missing; sequencing was by immunoSEQ multiplex PCR. The sample shows roughly 41,000 clones, roughly 86% of them seen only once. Sequencing was done on a sample of PBMCs or T cells enriched from blood (not recorded which). All receptors come from a woman in her fifties or sixties who had recovered from COVID-19. CDR3s include the opening cysteine and the closing phenylalanine or tryptophan. Not all rows give a size; the values are once, few, many and, for expanded clones, a class.

clone_size | cdr3_length | j_call | v_call | cdr3_aa
- | 15 | TRBJ2-7 | TRBV2 | CASSTQRLGSYEQYF
- | 13 | TRBJ1-1 | TRBV12-3/TRBV12-4 | CASGEEGNTEAFF
- | 16 | TRBJ1-2 | TRBV19 | CASSIRDRGFMNGYTF
- | 17 | TRBJ2-2 | TRBV1 | CTSSQDRGLQPTGELFF
- | 13 | TRBJ1-2 | TRBV7-2 | CASSTRQGGGYTF
- | 15 | TRBJ2-7 | TRBV11-3 | CASSLEAGSSYEQYF
- | 16 | TRBJ1-3 | TRBV6-2/TRBV6-3 | CASSRLPSSSGNTIYF
- | 16 | TRBJ2-7 | TRBV7-2 | CASSSTLAGSWYEQYF
- | 16 | TRBJ2-5 | TRBV28 | CASSLRARGLQETQYF
once | 15 | TRBJ2-7 | TRBV6-5 | CASRNTLSGSEEQYF
- | 16 | TRBJ2-3 | TRBV7-9 | CASSLASLAGGATQYF
- | 13 | TRBJ1-1 | TRBV12-3/TRBV12-4 | CASRGRPGTEAFF
- | 15 | TRBJ1-1 | TRBV19 | CASRGQVKMNTEAFF
- | 17 | TRBJ2-2 | TRBV19 | CASSIDRGTGHTGELFF
- | 16 | TRBJ1-4 | TRBV5-1 | CASSSGTGVGNEKLFF
- | 14 | TRBJ2-1 | TRBV10-2 | CASSEQGSYNEQFF
few | 15 | TRBJ1-1 | TRBV4-1 | CASSPGGFRNTEAFF
- | 14 | TRBJ2-7 | TRBV2 | CASRPGLGDNEQYF
- | 16 | TRBJ2-7 | TRBV7-3 | CASSLIGTGGSYEQYF
- | 13 | TRBJ1-2 | TRBV6-5 | CASRSPRGRGYTF
- | 17 | TRBJ2-3 | TRBV3-1/TRBV3-2 | CASSPSFSGGNVDTQYF
- | 13 | TRBJ2-7 | TRBV7-9 | CASLDQGLAEQYF
- | 13 | TRBJ2-7 | TRBV29-1 | CSVHIYNSYEQYF
- | 16 | TRBJ2-7 | TRBV7-6 | CASSPVGREVAYEQYF
- | 15 | TRBJ2-1 | TRBV4-3 | CASSRDSATYNEQFF
once | 17 | TRBJ2-3 | TRBV4-2 | CASSQAGSGEATDTQYF
- | 15 | TRBJ1-4 | TRBV4-3 | CASSQDRGAMEKLFF
- | 16 | TRBJ1-1 | TRBV29-1 | CSAPPSAGGSNTEAFF
- | 15 | TRBJ1-4 | TRBV13 | CASRPAPATNEKLFF
- | 13 | TRBJ1-2 | TRBV6-5 | CASRQTGVGGYTF
- | 13 | TRBJ2-7 | TRBV5-1 | CASSFQGQGEQYF
- | 14 | TRBJ2-1 | TRBV2 | CATRRTASYNEQFF
- | 16 | TRBJ1-5 | TRBV6-2/TRBV6-3 | CASSYSPYRVGQPQHF
- | 16 | TRBJ2-5 | TRBV7-7 | CASSLVEGGDVETQYF